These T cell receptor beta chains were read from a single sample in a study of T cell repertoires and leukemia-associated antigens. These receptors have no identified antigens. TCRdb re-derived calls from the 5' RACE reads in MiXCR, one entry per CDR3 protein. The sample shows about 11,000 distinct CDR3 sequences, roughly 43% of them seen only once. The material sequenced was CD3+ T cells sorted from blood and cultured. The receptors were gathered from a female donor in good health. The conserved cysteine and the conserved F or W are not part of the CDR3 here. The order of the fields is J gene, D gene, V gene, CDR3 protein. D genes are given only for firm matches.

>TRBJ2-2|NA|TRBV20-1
SARIGTNTGELF
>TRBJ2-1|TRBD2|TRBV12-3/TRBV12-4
ASSPSGRVYNEQF
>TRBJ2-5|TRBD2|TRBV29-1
SVALAGGGETQY
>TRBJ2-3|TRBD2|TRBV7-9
DSSRIGLAGATDTQY
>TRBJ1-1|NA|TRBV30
AWSVLTVEAF
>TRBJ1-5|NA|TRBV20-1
SASRGTGNQPQH
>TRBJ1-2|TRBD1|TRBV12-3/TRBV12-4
ASSPGTGVGYT
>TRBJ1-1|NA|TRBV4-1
ASSNRALNTEAF
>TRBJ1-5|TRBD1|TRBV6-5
ASSSDRGVYQPQH
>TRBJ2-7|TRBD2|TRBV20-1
SASLAGPYEQY
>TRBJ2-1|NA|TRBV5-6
ASSLAEHEQF
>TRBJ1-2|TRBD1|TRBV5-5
AGALTGGGYT
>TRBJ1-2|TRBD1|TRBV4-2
ASSQDRDRGPYGYT
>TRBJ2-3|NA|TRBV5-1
ASSRTGTAGDTQY
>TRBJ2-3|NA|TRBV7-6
ASSPGPYTDTQY
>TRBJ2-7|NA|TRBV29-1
SVGSASYEQY
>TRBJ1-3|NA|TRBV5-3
ARSLEAGYSGNTIY